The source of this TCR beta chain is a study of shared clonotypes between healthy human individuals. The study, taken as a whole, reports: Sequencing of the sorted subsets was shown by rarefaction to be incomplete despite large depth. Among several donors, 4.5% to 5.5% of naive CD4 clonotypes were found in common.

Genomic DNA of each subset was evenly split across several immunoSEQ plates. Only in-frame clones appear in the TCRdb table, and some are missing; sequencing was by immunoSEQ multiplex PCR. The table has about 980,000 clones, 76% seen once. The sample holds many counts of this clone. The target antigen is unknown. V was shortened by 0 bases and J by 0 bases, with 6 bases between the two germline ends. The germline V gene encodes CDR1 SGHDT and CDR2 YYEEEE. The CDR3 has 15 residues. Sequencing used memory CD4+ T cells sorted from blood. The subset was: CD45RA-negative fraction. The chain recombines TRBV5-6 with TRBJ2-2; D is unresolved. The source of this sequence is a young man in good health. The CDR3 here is CASSLEYSNTGELFF. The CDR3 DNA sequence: TGTGCCAGCAGCTTGGAATACTCGAACACCGGGGAGCTGTTTTTT. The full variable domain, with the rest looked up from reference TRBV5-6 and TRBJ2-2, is DAGVTQSPTHLIKTRGQQVTLRCSPKSGHDTVSWYQQALGQGPQFIFQYYEEEERQRGNFPDRFSGHQFPNYSSELNVNALLLGDSALYLCASSLEYSNTGELFFGEGSRLTVL.